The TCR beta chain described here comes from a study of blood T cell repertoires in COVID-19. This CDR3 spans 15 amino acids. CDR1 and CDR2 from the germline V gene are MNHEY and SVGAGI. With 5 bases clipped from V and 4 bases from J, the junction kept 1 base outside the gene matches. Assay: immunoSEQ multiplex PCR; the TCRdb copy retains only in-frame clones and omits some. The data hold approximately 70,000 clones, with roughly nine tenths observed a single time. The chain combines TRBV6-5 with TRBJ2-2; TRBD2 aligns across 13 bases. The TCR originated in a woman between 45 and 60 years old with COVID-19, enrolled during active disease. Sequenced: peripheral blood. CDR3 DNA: TGTGCCAGCAGTACTAGCGGGAGGGGCACCGGGGAGCTGTTTTTT. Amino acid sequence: CASSTSGRGTGELFF.